This TCR beta chain was obtained from a study of T cell changes during pregnancy in multiple sclerosis (dated by TCRdb to the late 2010s). For context, the study as a whole: The study examined how the T cell repertoire changed over the course of pregnancy in women with multiple sclerosis.

V and J are truncated by 4 bases and 0 bases respectively, leaving an intervening sequence of 16 bases. The germline V gene provides CDR1 SGHVS and CDR2 FQNEAQ. Measured from the cysteine to the phenylalanine, the CDR3 is 17 residues long. The kept DNA is CDR3 alone, 51 bases in frame from the first base. Of note for this clone: The antigen this receptor binds is unknown. Base qualities are missing; no much larger clone stands one base away.

The library was produced with the immunoSEQ multiplex PCR assay. This is the immuneACCESS table as TCRdb keeps it, with only in-frame sequences that have V and J called. A part of the clones is gone; compared with another copy, unresolved V genes explain less than half, and the rest is unexplained. The sample profile shows around 80,000 clones; about 91% of them were found once. Around 2.6% of the sample goes to the ten largest clones. The sample here was peripheral blood, taken before pregnancy. The rearrangement combines TRBV7-8 with TRBJ2-1; TRBD2 could be the D gene, as 6 bases match. The sequence derives from a female donor with multiple sclerosis, enrolled in a pregnancy study. The CDR3 region reads CASSSLGGSSSYNEQFF. The sequenced DNA is TGTGCCAGCAGCTCCCTTGGGGGGTCCAGCTCCTACAATGAGCAGTTCTTC.